A single T cell receptor (beta chain) is shown here with its context. Its antigen is undetermined. Here immunoSEQ multiplex PCR was the method, and the copy in TCRdb shows in-frame clones only, minus some. This sample has tens of thousands of clones; 91% occur once, and the top ten carry approximately 0.35%. These data are taken from a study of Tregs in tolerant kidney transplant recipients. Study-wide results and caveats: Biological reproducibility was not directly addressed in this study. In tolerant patients, donor-specific Tregs outgrew total Tregs, suggesting antigen-driven expansion. The most relevant donor-specific Treg TCRbeta repertoire apparently came from expansion with activated donor B cells.

Unstimulated regulatory T cells (CD4+CD25+CD127-), CD4+CD25- non-regulatory cells, CD4 and CD8 cells were FACS-sorted from thawed PBMCs. The V end was cut by 0 bases, the J end by 0 bases, with 10 bases between. Germline CDR1 reads LNHNV; CDR2 reads YYDKDF (reference sequence). This CDR3 has 16 residues. The clonotype originates from a human donor who received a combined kidney and bone marrow transplant. The sequencing used Tregs from blood, collected before the transplant. The chain recombines TRBV15 with TRBJ2-3; no clear D. The CDR3 region has the DNA TGTGCCACCAGCAGAGATCCAAGGTCTAGCACAGATACGCAGTATTTT. It encodes CATSRDPRSSTDTQYF. Filled out from reference TRBV15 and TRBJ2-3, the complete variable domain reads DAMVIQNPRYQVTQFGKPVTLSCSQTLNHNVMYWYQQKSSQAPKLLFHYYDKDFNNEADTPDNFQSRRPNTSFCFLDIRSPGLGDTAMYLCATSRDPRSSTDTQYFGPGTRLTVL.